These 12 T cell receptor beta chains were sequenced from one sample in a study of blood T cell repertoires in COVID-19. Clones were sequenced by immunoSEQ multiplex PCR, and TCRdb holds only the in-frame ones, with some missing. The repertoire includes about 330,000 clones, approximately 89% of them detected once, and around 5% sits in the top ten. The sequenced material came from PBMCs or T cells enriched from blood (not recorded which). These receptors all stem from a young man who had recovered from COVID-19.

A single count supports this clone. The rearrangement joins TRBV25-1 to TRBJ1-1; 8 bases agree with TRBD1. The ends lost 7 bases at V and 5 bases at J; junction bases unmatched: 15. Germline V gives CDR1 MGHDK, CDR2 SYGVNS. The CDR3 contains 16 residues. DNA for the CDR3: TGTGCCAGCATCAAGTTCTCAGGGGGCGCGAGGACTGAAGCTTTCTTT. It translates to CASIKFSGGARTEAFF.

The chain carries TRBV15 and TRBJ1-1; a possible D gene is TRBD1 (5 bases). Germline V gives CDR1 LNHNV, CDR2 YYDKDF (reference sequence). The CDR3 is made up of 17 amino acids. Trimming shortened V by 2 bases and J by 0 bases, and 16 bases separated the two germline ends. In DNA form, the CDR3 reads TGTGCCACCAGCAGACCCAAACAGGATCCTATGAACACTGAAGCTTTCTTT. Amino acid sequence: CATSRPKQDPMNTEAFF.

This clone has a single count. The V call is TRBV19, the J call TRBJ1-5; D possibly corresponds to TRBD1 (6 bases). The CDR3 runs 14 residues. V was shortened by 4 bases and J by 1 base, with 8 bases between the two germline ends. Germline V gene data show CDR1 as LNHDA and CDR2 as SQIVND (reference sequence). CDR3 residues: CASSTGQSNQPQHF. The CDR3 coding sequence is TGTGCCAGTAGTACCGGACAGAGCAATCAGCCCCAGCATTTT.

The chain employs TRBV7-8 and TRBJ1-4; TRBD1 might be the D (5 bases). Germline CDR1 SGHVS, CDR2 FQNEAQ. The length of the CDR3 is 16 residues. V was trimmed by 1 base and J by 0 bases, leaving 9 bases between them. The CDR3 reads CASSLVRVATNEKLFF. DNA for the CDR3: TGTGCCAGCAGCTTAGTCAGGGTAGCAACTAATGAAAAACTGTTTTTT.

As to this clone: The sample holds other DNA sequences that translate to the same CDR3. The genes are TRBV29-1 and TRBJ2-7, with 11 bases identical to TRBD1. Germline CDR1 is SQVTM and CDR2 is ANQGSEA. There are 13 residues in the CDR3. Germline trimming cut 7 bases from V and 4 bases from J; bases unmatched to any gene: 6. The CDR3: CSATGTGGYEQYF. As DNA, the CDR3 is TGCAGCGCCACCGGGACAGGGGGTTACGAGCAGTACTTC.

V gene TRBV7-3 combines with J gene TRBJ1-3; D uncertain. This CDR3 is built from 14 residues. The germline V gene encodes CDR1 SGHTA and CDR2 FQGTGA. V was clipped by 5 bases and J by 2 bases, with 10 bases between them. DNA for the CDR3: TGTGCCAGCAGCACCAGCGGGCCTGGAAACACCATATATTTT. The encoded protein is CASSTSGPGNTIYF.

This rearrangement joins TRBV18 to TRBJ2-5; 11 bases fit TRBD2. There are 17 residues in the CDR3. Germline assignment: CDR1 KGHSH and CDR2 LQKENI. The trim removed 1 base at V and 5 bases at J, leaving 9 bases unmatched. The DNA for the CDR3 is TGTGCCAGCTCACCACAAATAGCGGGGGGGTACGGTGAGACCCAGTACTTC. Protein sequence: CASSPQIAGGYGETQYF.

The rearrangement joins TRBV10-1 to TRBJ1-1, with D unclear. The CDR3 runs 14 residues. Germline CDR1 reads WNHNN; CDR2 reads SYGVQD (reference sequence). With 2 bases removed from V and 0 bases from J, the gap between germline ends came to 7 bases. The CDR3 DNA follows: TGCGCCAGCAGTGAGGCGGCAATGAACACTGAAGCTTTCTTT. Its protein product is CASSEAAMNTEAFF.

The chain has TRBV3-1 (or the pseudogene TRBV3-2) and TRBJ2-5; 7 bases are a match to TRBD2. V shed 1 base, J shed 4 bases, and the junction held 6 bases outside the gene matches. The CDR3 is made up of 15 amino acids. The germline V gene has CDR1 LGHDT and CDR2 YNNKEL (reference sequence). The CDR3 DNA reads TGTGCCAGCAGCCAAGGGGAAACGGGGGGAGAGACCCAGTACTTC. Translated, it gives CASSQGETGGETQYF.

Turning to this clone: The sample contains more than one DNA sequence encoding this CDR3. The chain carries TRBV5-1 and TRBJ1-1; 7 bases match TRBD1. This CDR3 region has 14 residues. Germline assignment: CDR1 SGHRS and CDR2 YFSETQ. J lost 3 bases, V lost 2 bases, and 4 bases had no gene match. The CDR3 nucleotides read TGCGCCAGCAGCTTAGTAACAGGGGACACTGAAGCTTTCTTT. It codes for CASSLVTGDTEAFF.

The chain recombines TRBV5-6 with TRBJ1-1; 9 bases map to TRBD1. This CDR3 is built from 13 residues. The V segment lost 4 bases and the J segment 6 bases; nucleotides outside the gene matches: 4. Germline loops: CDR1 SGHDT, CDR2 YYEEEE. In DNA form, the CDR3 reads TGTGCCAGCAGCCGAAGACAGGGGGCTGAAGCTTTCTTT. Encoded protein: CASSRRQGAEAFF.

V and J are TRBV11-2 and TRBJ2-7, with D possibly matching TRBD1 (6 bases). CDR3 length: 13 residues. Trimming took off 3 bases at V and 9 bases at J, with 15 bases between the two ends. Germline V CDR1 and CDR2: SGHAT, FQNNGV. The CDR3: CASSLDSNQGQYF. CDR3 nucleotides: TGTGCCAGCAGCTTGGACAGTAACCAGGGGCAGTACTTC.